The clone carrying this T cell receptor (beta chain) has just one count. Its cognate antigen is unknown. 13 Jbeta primers and 60 Vbeta primers were used for the PCR. The assay was immunoSEQ multiplex PCR, and TCRdb's table has in-frame clones only and misses some. This table holds roughly 200,000 clones, about 77% found once. The data derive from a study of cytomegalovirus exposure and HLA in healthy donors. Notes on the study in general: Analyses of presence/absence relied on an assumption of roughly uniform sequencing depth across donors. Links to common viral pathogens appeared, in a later analysis, for several of the most significant clusters. Among CMV-associated TCR beta chains, most appeared HLA-restricted in a later analysis. Overall, approximately 150 TCR beta chains were annotated as cytomegalovirus-associated.

Germline V gene sequence: CDR1 PRHDT, CDR2 FYEKMQ (reference sequence). The CDR3 has 14 residues. Trimming cost V 3 bases and J 4 bases; bases outside gene matches: 3. The clonotype was recovered from a woman between 25 and 40 years old in good health and CMV-seropositive. The chain combines TRBV13 with TRBJ1-3; the match to TRBD1 covers 7 bases. Sequencing was performed on PBMCs. Written as DNA, the CDR3 is TGTGCCAGCAGCTTGACAGGGACGGGAAACACCATATATTTT. Its translation: CASSLTGTGNTIYF.